This is a list of T cell receptor beta chains from one sample in a study of T cells after yellow fever vaccination. TCRdb recomputed calls from the 5' RACE reads with MiXCR, one row per CDR3 protein. The sample records under 350,000 distinct CDR3 sequences, about 4% being singletons. The source was PBMCs, collected 5 days after the yellow fever booster vaccination. These receptors all stem from a young man who received the YFV17D yellow fever vaccine. Each CDR3 is given with its conserved first and last residue. D genes are given only for firm matches. Size is omitted from some rows. Given values are once, few, many or a class for expanded clones.

cdr3_aa,cdr3_nt,j_call,clone_size,d_call,v_call
CASSFGVNQPQHF,TGTGCCAGCAGTTTTGGGGTGAATCAGCCCCAGCATTTT,TRBJ1-5,few,.,TRBV27
CSARDWGETDYGYTF,TGCAGTGCTAGAGATTGGGGGGAGACGGACTATGGCTACACCTTC,TRBJ1-2,few,.,TRBV20-1
CASSQAGADYNEQFF,TGCGCCAGCAGCCAGGCTGGGGCGGACTACAATGAGCAGTTCTTC,TRBJ2-1,.,.,TRBV4-1
CASSLYTSNQPQHF,TGTGCCAGCAGCTTGTACACCAGCAATCAGCCCCAGCATTTT,TRBJ1-5,many,.,TRBV5-8
CASSQDSGQGGDEQFF,TGTGCCAGCAGCCAAGATTCCGGCCAAGGGGGTGATGAGCAGTTCTTC,TRBJ2-1,.,.,TRBV14
CASSPPGAASRPYNEQFF,TGTGCCAGCTCACCCCCCGGGGCCGCATCTAGACCCTACAATGAGCAGTTCTTC,TRBJ2-1,many,.,TRBV18
CASSSGTFEAFF,TGCGCCAGCAGTTCAGGGACCTTTGAAGCTTTCTTT,TRBJ1-1,many,.,TRBV5-1
CASSLQNNSPLHF,TGTGCCAGCAGCTTACAAAATAATTCACCCCTCCACTTT,TRBJ1-6,.,.,TRBV7-3
CASRSGTGVWEQYF,TGTGCCAGCAGATCCGGGACAGGGGTTTGGGAGCAGTACTTC,TRBJ2-7,.,TRBD1,TRBV28
CAITGVGTDTQYF,TGTGCCATCACAGGGGTCGGCACAGATACGCAGTATTTT,TRBJ2-3,few,.,TRBV10-3
CASSMGGFTGELFF,TGTGCCAGTAGTATGGGAGGGTTCACCGGGGAGCTGTTTTTT,TRBJ2-2,.,TRBD2,TRBV19
CASSQRPPTWGTTGNTIYF,TGCGCCAGCAGCCAAAGGCCTCCAACATGGGGAACAACAGGAAACACCATATATTTT,TRBJ1-3,many,.,TRBV4-1
CAWSHTEAFF,TGTGCCTGGAGCCACACTGAAGCTTTCTTT,TRBJ1-1,.,.,TRBV30
CASSVRRIPHLYGYTF,TGTGCCAGCAGCGTCCGACGGATCCCACACCTTTATGGCTACACCTTC,TRBJ1-2,few,.,TRBV3-1
CASSYSPLTEAFF,TGTGCCAGCAGTTACTCGCCACTTACTGAAGCTTTCTTT,TRBJ1-1,many,.,TRBV6-2/TRBV6-3
CASGPRRGGGTGELFF,TGTGCCAGCGGCCCTAGAAGGGGGGGCGGGACCGGGGAGCTGTTTTTT,TRBJ2-2,few,.,TRBV7-2
CASSWPAGGNTGELFF,TGTGCCAGCAGTTGGCCCGCGGGGGGCAACACCGGGGAGCTGTTTTTT,TRBJ2-2,.,TRBD2,TRBV6-2/TRBV6-3
CASSDLGAPGNTIYF,TGTGCCAGCAGTGATCTGGGGGCTCCTGGAAACACCATATATTTT,TRBJ1-3,once,.,TRBV2
CASSYASGGYSGANVLTF,TGTGCCAGCAGCTATGCTAGCGGGGGGTACTCTGGGGCCAACGTCCTGACTTTC,TRBJ2-6,.,TRBD2,TRBV7-6
CASSDDPDSGANVLTF,TGCGCCAGCAGCGATGACCCAGACTCTGGGGCCAACGTCCTGACTTTC,TRBJ2-6,many,.,TRBV5-1
CASSAQGSGNYGYTF,TGTGCCAGCAGCGCGCAGGGTTCGGGTAACTATGGCTACACCTTC,TRBJ1-2,few,.,TRBV7-9
CASRLSSGRQETQYF,TGTGCCAGCAGATTATCTAGCGGACGACAAGAGACCCAGTACTTC,TRBJ2-5,few,TRBD2,TRBV7-9
CASSLVRGGQYNEQFF,TGTGCCAGCAGCTTAGTGCGGGGGGGCCAATACAATGAGCAGTTCTTC,TRBJ2-1,many,TRBD2,TRBV7-2
CASRGSRRLVDTQYF,TGTGCCAGCAGGGGAAGCAGGCGGTTAGTAGATACGCAGTATTTT,TRBJ2-3,few,.,TRBV12-3/TRBV12-4
CASSFHDIGYTF,TGTGCCAGCAGTTTCCACGATATTGGCTACACCTTC,TRBJ1-2,.,.,TRBV12-3/TRBV12-4
CASSLASGGRNQPQHF,TGTGCCAGCAGCTTAGCCTCTGGGGGTCGTAATCAGCCCCAGCATTTT,TRBJ1-5,.,.,TRBV7-9
CASSKGTGAAFF,TGTGCCAGCAGCAAGGGGACAGGGGCGGCTTTCTTT,TRBJ1-1,.,TRBD1,TRBV12-3/TRBV12-4
CASSQDQGLATEQYF,TGCGCCAGCAGCCAAGATCAGGGACTAGCGACCGAGCAGTACTTC,TRBJ2-7,few,TRBD2,TRBV4-3
CASSYNSYNEQFF,TGTGCCAGCAGCTATAACAGCTACAATGAGCAGTTCTTC,TRBJ2-1,many,.,TRBV7-3
CASRTGSYNEQFF,TGTGCCAGTAGAACCGGCAGCTACAATGAGCAGTTCTTC,TRBJ2-1,few,.,TRBV19
CASSPPGQLGYTF,TGCGCCAGCAGCCCGCCGGGACAGCTAGGCTACACCTTC,TRBJ1-2,few,TRBD1,TRBV5-1
CASSSRTSGGTYNEQFF,TGTGCCAGCAGCTCCCGGACTAGCGGGGGAACCTACAATGAGCAGTTCTTC,TRBJ2-1,many,TRBD2,TRBV7-6
CASLDGTSSYNEQFF,TGTGCCAGCTTGGACGGGACTAGCTCCTACAATGAGCAGTTCTTC,TRBJ2-1,.,TRBD2,TRBV28
CASSAWTYEQYF,TGTGCCAGCAGCGCCTGGACCTACGAGCAGTACTTC,TRBJ2-7,.,.,TRBV7-9
CASSFRDREGPQHF,TGTGCCAGCAGTTTCCGGGACAGGGAGGGGCCCCAGCATTTT,TRBJ1-5,few,TRBD1,TRBV27
CSVAGGGYEQYF,TGCAGCGTTGCAGGGGGCGGCTACGAGCAGTACTTC,TRBJ2-7,.,TRBD1,TRBV29-1
CAWRGGNYEQYF,TGTGCCTGGAGAGGGGGCAACTACGAGCAGTACTTC,TRBJ2-7,.,TRBD1,TRBV30
CASSSTGVEDTEAFF,TGCGCCAGCAGCTCCACAGGGGTTGAGGACACTGAAGCTTTCTTT,TRBJ1-1,many,TRBD1,TRBV5-1
CASSLWSQGTDTQYF,TGTGCCAGCAGTTTATGGTCACAGGGAACAGATACGCAGTATTTT,TRBJ2-3,few,.,TRBV28
CASSLLAGGRETQYF,TGTGCCAGCAGTTTACTAGCGGGGGGGCGGGAGACCCAGTACTTC,TRBJ2-5,many,TRBD2,TRBV27
CASSLPTGELFF,TGTGCCAGCAGTCTCCCTACCGGGGAGCTGTTTTTT,TRBJ2-2,many,.,TRBV27
CASSSPQGHYGYTF,TGTGCCAGCAGTTCCCCGCAGGGCCACTATGGCTACACCTTC,TRBJ1-2,few,.,TRBV6-5
CASSFASNTEAFF,TGCGCCAGCAGCTTTGCAAGTAACACTGAAGCTTTCTTT,TRBJ1-1,.,.,TRBV5-1
CASSPLPGRSQETQYF,TGCGCCAGCAGCCCGTTACCCGGACGGAGCCAAGAGACCCAGTACTTC,TRBJ2-5,.,.,TRBV4-1
CASRDRAGETQYF,TGTGCCAGCAGGGACAGGGCCGGAGAGACCCAGTACTTC,TRBJ2-5,.,TRBD1,TRBV7-2
CASSYQGSDGYTF,TGTGCCAGCAGTTACCAGGGATCAGATGGCTACACCTTC,TRBJ1-2,few,.,TRBV6-5
CASSYQGLKEKLFF,TGTGCCAGCAGTTATCAGGGCCTTAAGGAAAAACTGTTTTTT,TRBJ1-4,few,.,TRBV12-3/TRBV12-4
CASSGPPQRGGGGNEQFF,TGTGCCAGCAGTGGTCCCCCGCAGCGGGGGGGCGGAGGCAATGAGCAGTTCTTC,TRBJ2-1,.,TRBD2,TRBV25-1